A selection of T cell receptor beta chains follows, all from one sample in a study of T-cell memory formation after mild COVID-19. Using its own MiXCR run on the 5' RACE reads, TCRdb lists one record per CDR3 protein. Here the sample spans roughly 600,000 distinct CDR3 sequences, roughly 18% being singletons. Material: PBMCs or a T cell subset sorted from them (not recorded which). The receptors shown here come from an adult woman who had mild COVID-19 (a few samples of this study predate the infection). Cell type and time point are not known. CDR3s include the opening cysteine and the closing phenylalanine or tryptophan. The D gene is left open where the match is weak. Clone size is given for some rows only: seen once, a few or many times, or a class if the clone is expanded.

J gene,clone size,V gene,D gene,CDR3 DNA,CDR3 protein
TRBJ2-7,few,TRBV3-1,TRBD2,TGTGCCAGCAGCCAAACGCTTCTAATAGCGGGACCCAACGAGCAGTACTTC,CASSQTLLIAGPNEQYF
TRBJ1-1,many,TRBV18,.,TGTGCCAGCTCACCGGACAGAAAGAACACTGAAGCTTTCTTT,CASSPDRKNTEAFF
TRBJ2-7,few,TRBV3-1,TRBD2,TGTGCCAGCAGCCAACGTGGCGGGGGAGAGCAGTACTTC,CASSQRGGGEQYF
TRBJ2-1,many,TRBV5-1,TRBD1,TGCGCCAGCGCAAAGTGGGACAGGGGTAACAATGAGCAGTTCTTC,CASAKWDRGNNEQFF
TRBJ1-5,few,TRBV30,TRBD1,TGTGCCTGGAGTGTCTTGACAGGGACAGGTCAGCCCCAGCATTTT,CAWSVLTGTGQPQHF
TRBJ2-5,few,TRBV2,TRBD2,TGTGCCACCAAGGGACTAGCGGATACCCAGTACTTC,CATKGLADTQYF
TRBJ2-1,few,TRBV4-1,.,TGCGCCAGCAGTAAAAGGGATGAGGAGCAGTTCTTC,CASSKRDEEQFF
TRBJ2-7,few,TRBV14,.,TGTGCCAGCAGCCAAGGGGACAACGGCTACGAGCAGTACTTC,CASSQGDNGYEQYF
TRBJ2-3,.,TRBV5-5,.,TGTGCCAGCAGCTTGGGGGACCTCCCGGCGGAGTATTTT,CASSLGDLPAEYF
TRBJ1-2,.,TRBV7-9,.,TGTGCCAGCAGAGGCCTTTTGGGTTGGGGCTACACCTTC,CASRGLLGWGYTF
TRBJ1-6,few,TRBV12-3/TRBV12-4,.,TGTGCCAGCATCAGCCGGACGCGGGGTTCACCCCTCCACTTT,CASISRTRGSPLHF
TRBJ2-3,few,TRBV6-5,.,TGTGCCAGCAGTTACTCTAAGAGCACAGATACGCAGTATTTT,CASSYSKSTDTQYF
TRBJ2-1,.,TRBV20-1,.,TGCAGTGCTAGCCACGGGCTTATTTCCTACAATGAGCAGTTCTTC,CSASHGLISYNEQFF
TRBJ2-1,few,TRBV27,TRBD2,TGTGCCAGCAGAATAACCGGGACTAGCAACTACAATGAGCAGTTCTTC,CASRITGTSNYNEQFF
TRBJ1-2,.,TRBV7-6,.,TGTGCCAGCAGCTTAGGATCCAGGGGCCTCTATGGCTACACCTTC,CASSLGSRGLYGYTF
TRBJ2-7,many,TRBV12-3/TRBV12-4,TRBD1,TGTGCCAGCAGTCTAACAGGGGGCAAGGTATCGAATATGGGGGAGCAGTACTTC,CASSLTGGKVSNMGEQYF
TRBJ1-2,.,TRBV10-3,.,TGTGCCATCAGTGAGGACTCGAACTATGGCTACACCTTC,CAISEDSNYGYTF
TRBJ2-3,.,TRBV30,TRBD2,TGTGCCTGGAGTCGACTAGCGCTTCGCACAGATACGCAGTATTTT,CAWSRLALRTDTQYF
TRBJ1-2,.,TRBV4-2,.,TGTGCCAGCAGCCAAGAACAGGGAGCCAACTATGGCTACACCTTC,CASSQEQGANYGYTF
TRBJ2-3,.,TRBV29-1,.,TGCAGCGCTGAACCGAGCGGGCTCCCGGGGGATACGCAGTATTTT,CSAEPSGLPGDTQYF
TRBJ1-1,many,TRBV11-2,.,TGTGCCAGCAGAAAAGGAGGACTGAAAACTGAAGCTTTCTTT,CASRKGGLKTEAFF
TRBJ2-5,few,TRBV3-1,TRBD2,TGTGCCAGCAGCCGGAGGACTAGCGAAGGTGGAGAGACCCAGTACTTC,CASSRRTSEGGETQYF
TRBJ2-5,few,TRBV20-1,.,TGCAGTGCTAGGGCCTCTCTCCAAGAGACCCAGTACTTC,CSARASLQETQYF
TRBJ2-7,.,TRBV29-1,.,TGCAGCGTTGAAATCCGGGGAGGTGTTTACGAGCAGTACTTC,CSVEIRGGVYEQYF
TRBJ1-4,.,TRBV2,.,TGTGCCAGCAGTGGTGCCCAAACTAATGAAAAACTGTTTTTT,CASSGAQTNEKLFF
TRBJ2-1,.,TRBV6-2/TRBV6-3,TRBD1,TGTGCCAGCACTATGCATGCGGAGACAGGGGGCGATGAGCAGTTCTTC,CASTMHAETGGDEQFF
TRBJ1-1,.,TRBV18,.,TGTGCCAGCTCACCACCGACGGCCGGGAGGACTGAAGCTTTCTTT,CASSPPTAGRTEAFF
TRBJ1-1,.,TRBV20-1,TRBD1,TGCAGTGCTAGATCAGGGGGGGTCACTGAAGCTTTCTTT,CSARSGGVTEAFF
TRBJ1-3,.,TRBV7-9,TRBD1,TGTGCCAGCGACGGGAGGGGGCGCGGAGGAAACACCATATATTTT,CASDGRGRGGNTIYF
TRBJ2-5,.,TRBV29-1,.,TGCAGCGTTGAAGGTGTAGGAGAGACCCAGTACTTC,CSVEGVGETQYF
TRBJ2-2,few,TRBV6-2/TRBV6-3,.,TGTGCCACCCGGGCTACAGGGACCGGGGAGCTGTTTTTT,CATRATGTGELFF
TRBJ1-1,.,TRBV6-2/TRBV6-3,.,TGTGCCAGCCACTTCTTGGGCAACACTGAAGCTTTCTTT,CASHFLGNTEAFF
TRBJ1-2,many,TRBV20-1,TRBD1,TGCAGTGCTAGGGGGTACAGACAGGGGAACTATGGCTACACCTTC,CSARGYRQGNYGYTF
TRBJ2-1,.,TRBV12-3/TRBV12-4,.,TGTGCCAGCAGTCTTGGTACGAGGGGGGTGTACAATGAGCAGTTCTTC,CASSLGTRGVYNEQFF
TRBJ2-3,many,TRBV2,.,TGTGCCAGCAGTAGGGGTGTGGGAGGAGATACGCAGTATTTT,CASSRGVGGDTQYF
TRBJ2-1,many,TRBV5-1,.,TGCGCCAGCCAAGTCCAAACTAGTGACAATGAGCAGTTCTTC,CASQVQTSDNEQFF
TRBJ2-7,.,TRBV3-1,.,TGTGCCAGCAGCCAAGGCTTGAGGGAGCTTTGGGGCTACGAGCAGTACTTC,CASSQGLRELWGYEQYF
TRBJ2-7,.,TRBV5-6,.,TGTGCCAGCAGCAACACCGGGACAACTTACGAGCAGTACTTC,CASSNTGTTYEQYF
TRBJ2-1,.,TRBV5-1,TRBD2,TGCGCCAGCATTCGACTAGCGGGAGATGAGCAGTTCTTC,CASIRLAGDEQFF
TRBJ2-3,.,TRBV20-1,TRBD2,TGCAGTGCTAGAGGGTCGCGGGGGGGCACAGATACGCAGTATTTT,CSARGSRGGTDTQYF
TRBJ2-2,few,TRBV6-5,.,TGTGCCAGCAGTTACGAGGTAGAGGGGGAGCTGTTTTTT,CASSYEVEGELFF
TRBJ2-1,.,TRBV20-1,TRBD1,TGCAGTGCCCGCCGGGACAGGGCTTTAGATGAGCAGTTCTTC,CSARRDRALDEQFF
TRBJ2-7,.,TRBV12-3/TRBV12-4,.,TGTGCCAGCAGTTTAGGGGCCCATGACGAGCAGTACTTC,CASSLGAHDEQYF
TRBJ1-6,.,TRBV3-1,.,TGTGCCAGCAGCCCCCGGGAGGGACGGTCACCCCTCCACTTT,CASSPREGRSPLHF